The following is a T cell receptor (beta chain) sequence with its context. The record originates from a study of blood T cells in healthy people across ages. CDR3 size: 11 residues. V lost 8 bases and J 4 bases, leaving 11 bases between the germline ends. Germline values: CDR1 SQVTM, CDR2 ANQGSEA. Combining a sample-barcoded 5' primer with a J-beta primer mix, a second PCR ran for about 6 to 12 cycles. TCRdb reprocessed the 5' RACE reads with MiXCR, giving one entry per CDR3 protein. This sample has approximately 800,000 distinct CDR3 sequences, with more than 35% found just once. Healthy individuals of Caucasian origin from Russia, aged about 6 to 95, served as donors. Peripheral blood samples of roughly 9.9 milliliters were drawn from each donor.

The sample comprised blood. The chain is built from TRBV29-1 and TRBJ1-1; the D gene is possibly TRBD1 (6 bases). The sequence came from a man older than 75 in good health. CDR3 protein: CSLQGSTEAFF. CDR3 coding DNA: TGCAGCCTGCAGGGGAGCACTGAAGCTTTCTTT.